The 17 T cell receptor beta chains presented below share a single source sample, sequenced in a study of blood T cell repertoires in COVID-19 (TCRdb year 2020). Library preparation employed the immunoSEQ multiplex PCR assay. TCRdb holds this immuneACCESS table with in-frame rearrangements only. Some clones are missing; in checked studies, unresolved V genes explain under half, and the rest has no known cause. Counted in this sample were about 330,000 clones; approximately 87% of them appeared once. The leading ten clones occupy roughly 5% of the sample. The sequenced sample was PBMCs or T cells enriched from blood (not recorded which). These receptors were collected from a woman aged 30 to 39 who had recovered from COVID-19.

The rearrangement links TRBV28 to TRBJ1-1; no reliable D call. V was clipped by 3 bases and J by 10 bases, with 9 bases between them. The CDR3 covers 11 residues. Germline V CDR1 and CDR2: MDHEN, SYDVKM. The CDR3 coding sequence is TGTGCCAGCAGTTTCGCCGGAGGAGCTTTCTTT. Translated: CASSFAGGAFF.

Points on this clone: Other DNA sequences of this sample code for an identical CDR3. V gene TRBV5-4 combines with J gene TRBJ2-7, with D possibly being TRBD2 (5 bases). V was clipped by 1 base and J by 6 bases, with 5 bases between them. From germline, CDR1 is SGHNT and CDR2 YYREEE (reference sequence). The CDR3 spans 11 residues. CDR3 in amino acids: CASSLRGEQYF. The CDR3 coding sequence is TGTGCCAGCAGCTTGCGGGGCGAGCAGTACTTC. Looking up the rest from reference TRBV5-4 and TRBJ2-7 gives the full variable domain: ETGVTQSPTHLIKTRGQQVTLRCSSQSGHNTVSWYQQALGQGPQFIFQYYREEENGRGNFPPRFSGLQFPNYSSELNVNALELDDSALYLCASSLRGEQYFGPGTRLTVT.

This chain joins TRBV20-1 and TRBJ1-1; D is unresolved. Deletions cut 3 bases from V and 0 bases from J, with 20 bases between. Germline V lookup: CDR1 DFQATT, CDR2 SNEGSKA (reference sequence). CDR3 length equals 17 residues. CDR3 sequence reads: CSASTWQQTRMNTEAFF. The CDR3 DNA reads as TGCAGTGCTAGTACGTGGCAGCAGACTCGCATGAACACTGAAGCTTTCTTT.

The chain recombines TRBV14 with TRBJ1-1; D gene uncertain. Trimming removed 1 base from V and 1 base from J, with 4 bases in between. The germline V gene encodes CDR1 SGHDN and CDR2 FVKESK. CDR3 length: 13 amino acids. The CDR3 DNA reads TGTGCCAGCAGCCAAGGTAGGAACACTGAAGCTTTCTTT. Encoded protein: CASSQGRNTEAFF. The full variable domain, its missing parts supplied by reference TRBV14 and TRBJ1-1, is EAGVTQFPSHSVIEKGQTVTLRCDPISGHDNLYWYRRVMGKEIKFLLHFVKESKQDESGMPNNRFLAERTGGTYSTLKVQPAELEDSGVYFCASSQGRNTEAFFGQGTRLTVV.

This rearrangement joins TRBV5-1 to TRBJ1-1, with 9 positions matching TRBD1. Per germline, CDR1 SGHRS and CDR2 YFSETQ. The CDR3 has 14 residues. V was pared by 1 base and J by 8 bases, with 6 bases of the junction left unmatched. CDR3 coding DNA: TGCGCCAGCAGCTTGACAACAGGGGGCGGGGAAGCTTTCTTT. Translation: CASSLTTGGGEAFF. The entire variable domain, with the rest obtained from reference TRBV5-1 and TRBJ1-1, is as follows: KAGVTQTPRYLIKTRGQQVTLSCSPISGHRSVSWYQQTPGQGLQFLFEYFSETQRNKGNFPGRFSGRQFSNSRSEMNVSTLELGDSALYLCASSLTTGGGEAFFGQGTRLTVV.

The J gene is TRBJ1-3, the V gene TRBV11-1; D perhaps matches TRBD1 (5 bases). Germline V CDR1 and CDR2: SGHAT, FQDESV (reference sequence). With 10 bases removed from V and 4 bases from J, the gap between germline ends came to 23 bases. The CDR3 extends over 16 amino acids. This chain's CDR3 is CATQRGSPGLGNTIYF. The CDR3 nucleotides are TGTGCCACCCAGAGGGGCAGCCCGGGACTCGGAAACACCATATATTTT.

Only one count was recorded for this clone. CDR3 nucleotide sequence: TGTGCCAGCAGCTTAGTAGGCCCTAGCAACTACGAGCAGTACTTC. Amino acids: CASSLVGPSNYEQYF. V gene TRBV7-8 combines with J gene TRBJ2-7; tentative D call: TRBD2 (5 bases). The CDR3 is 15 residues long. Trimming took off 1 base at V and 3 bases at J, with 13 bases between the two ends. The germline V gene has CDR1 SGHVS and CDR2 FQNEAQ.

The chain uses TRBV2 and TRBJ1-2; TRBD1 matches 9 bases. The germline gives CDR1 SNHLY, CDR2 FYNNEI. The CDR3 is 16 residues long. The V gene end was trimmed by 6 bases and the J gene end by 0 bases; junction bases not matched to a gene: 8. In DNA form, the CDR3 reads TGTGCCAGCAGCCGGGACAGGGTAGGCACTAACTATGGCTACACCTTC. Translating it yields CASSRDRVGTNYGYTF. Supplemented by reference TRBV2 and TRBJ1-2, the full variable domain reads EPEVTQTPSHQVTQMGQEVILRCVPISNHLYFYWYRQILGQKVEFLVSFYNNEISEKSEIFDDQFSVERPDGSNFTLKIRSTKLEDSAMYFCASSRDRVGTNYGYTFGSGTRLTVV.

V usage is TRBV6-5 and J usage is TRBJ1-4; D gene ambiguous. Germline CDR1 MNHEY, CDR2 SVGAGI. V lost 8 bases and J 6 bases, leaving 19 bases between the germline ends. The CDR3 is 15 amino acids. The CDR3 is CASRAPLAGHEKLFF. DNA of the CDR3: TGTGCCAGCCGGGCCCCTCTAGCCGGGCATGAAAAACTGTTTTTT.

This rearrangement joins TRBV29-1 to TRBJ2-3; 7 bases fit TRBD1. After removal of 4 bases from V and 3 bases from J, the junction contained 7 bases not matched to a gene. The germline CDR1 and CDR2 sequences are SQVTM and ANQGSEA. The CDR3 is 14 amino acids. The CDR3 bases are TGCAGCGTTGCCCGCGACAGGGAAACAGATACGCAGTATTTT. Translating gives CSVARDRETDTQYF.

The chain combines TRBV24-1 with TRBJ2-3; 8 bases match TRBD2. The CDR3 is 14 amino acids. CDR1 is KGHDR, CDR2 SFDVKD, per germline. Unmatched junction bases numbered 1, after V lost 6 bases and J lost 0 bases. The DNA for the CDR3 is TGTGCCACCAGTCGGGGGGGCAGCACAGATACGCAGTATTTT. This gives the protein CATSRGGSTDTQYF.

This chain connects TRBV11-3 to TRBJ2-3; 7 nucleotides line up with TRBD1. The CDR3 has 14 residues. Germline V lookup: CDR1 SGHNT, CDR2 YENEEA. Trimming took 5 bases from V and 4 from J; bases not matched to a gene: 6. CDR3 region: CASSQGDVADTQYF. In nucleotides, the CDR3 is TGTGCCAGCAGCCAGGGGGATGTGGCAGATACGCAGTATTTT. The whole variable domain, remainder taken from reference TRBV11-3 and TRBJ2-3, is EAGVVQSPRYKIIEKKQPVAFWCNPISGHNTLYWYLQNLGQGPELLIRYENEEAVDDSQLPKDRFSAERLKGVDSTLKIQPAELGDSAVYLCASSQGDVADTQYFGPGTRLTVL.

The chain's CDR3 is CASSLLVGSNSPLHF. CDR3 in DNA: TGTGCCAGCAGCTTGTTGGTCGGGTCCAATTCACCCCTCCACTTT. V gene TRBV7-9 combines with J gene TRBJ1-6; D is undetermined. Germline CDR1 is SEHNR and CDR2 is FQNEAQ (reference sequence). The CDR3 is made up of 15 amino acids. Deletions cut 3 bases from V and 7 bases from J, with 13 bases between.

This chain connects TRBV4-1 to TRBJ2-5; D not resolved. V lost 4 bases, J lost 0 bases, and 6 bases lay in between. Per germline, CDR1 MGHRA and CDR2 YSYEKL. The CDR3 extends over 13 amino acids. This chain's CDR3 is CASSPANQETQYF. CDR3 DNA: TGCGCCAGCAGCCCCGCGAACCAAGAGACCCAGTACTTC.

The rearrangement links TRBV3-1 (or the pseudogene TRBV3-2) to TRBJ2-2, with 14 bases aligning to TRBD2. The CDR3 contains 18 residues. V dropped 2 bases and J dropped 4; count of bases not matched to a gene: 6. The germline V gene encodes CDR1 LGHDT and CDR2 YNNKEL (reference sequence). CDR3 amino acids: CASSQRGLAGAGTGELFF. As DNA, the CDR3 is TGTGCCAGCAGCCAACGGGGACTAGCGGGGGCGGGCACCGGGGAGCTGTTTTTT.

The chain is built from TRBV4-3 and TRBJ2-6, with 9 bases lining up with TRBD1. The CDR3 runs to 16 residues. CDR1 and CDR2 from the germline V gene are LGHNA and YSLEER. The junction had 7 bases not matched to a gene; V was cut back by 3 bases and J by 7 bases. The CDR3 nucleotides read TGCGCCAGCAGCCAGCACTTGGACAGGGGAGCCAACGTCCTGACTTTC. Translated: CASSQHLDRGANVLTF.

CDR3 sequence reads: CASSLDWYRRVGLSDNEQFF. The CDR3 DNA reads TGTGCCAGCAGCTTAGATTGGTACCGGCGGGTGGGCCTTTCGGACAATGAGCAGTTCTTC. The rearrangement links TRBV11-2 to TRBJ2-1; a weak D match, TRBD2 (5 bases). From germline, CDR1 is SGHAT and CDR2 FQNNGV. V shed 0 bases and J shed 5 bases, with 26 bases lying between them. This CDR3 contains 20 residues. The whole variable domain, filled in from reference TRBV11-2 and TRBJ2-1, reads EAGVAQSPRYKIIEKRQSVAFWCNPISGHATLYWYQQILGQGPKLLIQFQNNGVVDDSQLPKDRFSAERLKGVDSTLKIQPAKLEDSAVYLCASSLDWYRRVGLSDNEQFFGPGTRLTVL.